This entry lists 5 T cell receptor beta chains sequenced from one sample in a study of metastatic and nonmetastatic thyroid tumors. TCRdb reanalyzed the PCR reads via MiXCR. The sample consists of about 92,000 clones, more than 13% of them appearing once. Thyroid surgery was performed in patients who had received no treatment beforehand. The sequencing input was blood. The receptor source for this set is a female donor with papillary thyroid cancer or a benign thyroid nodule (not recorded which). Some clones in this sample may be carry-over from other donors' samples.

This clone was counted ten times or more. Because the CDR3's place on the DNA is in doubt, the DNA is left out and the CDR3 is given as listed by TCRdb. The chain links TRBV5-6 to TRBJ1-2; the DNA was not compared with TRBD1, the D call given in the table. Germline CDR1 SGHDT, CDR2 YYEEEE. The CDR3 contains 15 residues when both ends are counted. CDR3: CASSVGQGTTYGYAF.

The V and J genes are TRBV12-3 or TRBV12-4 and TRBJ1-2; D is possibly TRBD1 (6 bases). The CDR3 spans 15 residues. The ends were cut back, 5 bases at V and 4 bases at J, with 17 bases in the middle. CDR3 sequence reads: CASSTPMGATYGYTF. CDR3 coding DNA: TGTGCCAGCAGTACCCCCATGGGGGCGACCTATGGCTACACCTTC.

This clone was seen many times. The chain carries TRBV19 and TRBJ2-7; 7 bases are a match to TRBD2. Germline CDR1 reads LNHDA; CDR2 reads SQIVND (reference sequence). Trimming cost V 6 bases and J 3 bases; bases outside gene matches: 5. This CDR3 comprises 13 residues. The CDR3 DNA follows: TGTGCCAGTAGCGGGGGGTTAGGCTACGAGCAGTACTTC. Translating it yields CASSGGLGYEQYF.

This clone has ten or more counts. This chain uses TRBV6-4 with TRBJ2-3; 11 bases map to TRBD2. Germline CDR1 reads MRHNA; CDR2 reads SNTAGT. This CDR3 has 18 amino acids. V lost 10 bases to trimming and J lost 6 bases; unmatched junction nucleotides: 21. This CDR3 is CATEMREGYSGGEDTQYF. Here the CDR3 DNA reads TGTGCCACCGAGATGCGGGAAGGGTATAGCGGGGGGGAGGATACGCAGTATTTT.

This clone occurred many times. V gene TRBV7-2 combines with J gene TRBJ2-7; 9 bases map to TRBD1. CDR3 length equals 15 residues. Per the germline V gene, CDR1 is SGHTA and CDR2 is FQGNSA. V shed 2 bases and J 3 bases; nucleotides not matched to a gene: 5. The CDR3 DNA is TGTGCCAGCAGCTTATACGGGACAGGGCTCTACGAGCAGTACTTC. This encodes CASSLYGTGLYEQYF. Together with reference TRBV7-2 and TRBJ2-7, the CDR3 gives the full variable domain: GAGVSQSPSNKVTEKGKDVELRCDPISGHTALYWYRQSLGQGLEFLIYFQGNSAPDKSGLPSDRFSAERTGGSVSTLTIQRTQQEDSAVYLCASSLYGTGLYEQYFGPGTRLTVT.